This T cell receptor beta chain was obtained from a study of blood T cell repertoires in COVID-19. TCRdb's table, derived via immunoSEQ multiplex PCR, lists solely in-frame clones and lacks some. The sample holds approximately 88,000 clones, around nine tenths seen once. Trimming at V came to 0 bases and at J to 5 bases, leaving 7 bases not matched to a gene. This CDR3 has 16 amino acids. Germline-derived CDR1 and CDR2 are MGHRA and YSYEKL. V and J are TRBV4-1 and TRBJ1-2; TRBD1 aligns across 9 bases. Sample: peripheral blood. The clonotype originates from a woman in her forties or fifties in a cohort sampled during active COVID-19. CDR3 sequence reads: CASSQEPIQGAYGYTF. CDR3 bases: TGCGCCAGCAGCCAAGAGCCCATACAGGGGGCGTATGGCTACACCTTC.